The entry below describes one TCR beta chain. The CDR3 contains 16 residues. Germline trimming cut 0 bases from V and 2 bases from J; bases unmatched to any gene: 4. In germline, CDR1 is SGHDT, CDR2 YYEEEE. Per the study methods: Quantification of nucleated cells was approximated via reference gene primer amplification. Here immunoSEQ multiplex PCR was the method, and the copy in TCRdb shows in-frame clones only, minus some. V, J and clone size are those of that table, while D and trimming were read from the DNA. The sample lists roughly 50,000 clones, roughly 80% occurring once. The entry originates in a study of blood T cell repertoires in COVID-19. At the level of the study: Acute and convalescent COVID-19 samples came from the United States, Italy and Spain. T cells, B-cell-depleted T cells, or PBMCs supplied cDNA or gDNA.

The sequenced material came from peripheral blood. The sequence came from a man aged 50 to 59 with acute or convalescent COVID-19. This chain connects TRBV5-6 to TRBJ2-3, with 9 nucleotides matching TRBD2. As DNA, the CDR3 is TGTGCCAGCAGCTTGGAACTAGCGGGCACCACAGATACGCAGTATTTT. It specifies CASSLELAGTTDTQYF.